This T cell receptor beta chain was retrieved from a study of blood T cells in healthy people across ages. Whole-study findings and limits: A roughly linear age-dependent decrease characterized TCR beta diversity per million T cells.

Together with a sample-barcoded 5' primer, a J-beta primer mix was included in a second PCR lasting roughly 7 to 11 cycles. From the 5' RACE reads, TCRdb called clonotypes with MiXCR, one entry per CDR3 protein. The profile shows roughly 1,100,000 distinct CDR3 sequences, approximately 25% of them singletons. In regard to this clonotype: Antigen specificity is unknown.

These records were also assigned to another study, of T cells of mothers and their children. Per that paper: Mothers and children who were related shared slightly more overlap than unrelated pairs, but not significantly more.

The source of this sequence is a girl aged 2 to 10 in good health. Sequenced: blood.

The CDR3 loop reads CASSQTGIIYGYTF. Here the CDR3 DNA reads TGTGCCAGCAGCCAAACAGGGATAATCTATGGCTACACCTTC. V gene TRBV3-1 combines with J gene TRBJ1-2, with a tentative D call TRBD1 (6 bases). Between the trimmed V and J ends, which lost 2 bases and 4 bases, there was a span of 11 bases. Germline assignment: CDR1 LGHDT and CDR2 YNNKEL (reference sequence). The CDR3 loop spans 14 amino acids.